What follows is one T cell receptor (beta chain) and its context. Its antigen is not identified. The data derive from a study of T cells after yellow fever vaccination. Study-level results: On re-exposure, the response was weaker but peaked faster, at day 5 versus 15.

A universal primer site and UMIs were added as TCR cDNA was made by 5'RACE template switching. TCRdb reprocessed the 5' RACE reads via MiXCR and lists one record per CDR3 protein. The sample yields about 430,000 distinct CDR3 sequences, around 20% seen once. This TCR derives from a man aged 18 to 30 who received the YFV17D yellow fever vaccine. Source: PBMCs, taken before the yellow fever booster vaccination.

The CDR3 protein is CASSYGSPLHF. In DNA, the CDR3 is TGTGCCAGCAGTTACGGTTCACCCCTCCACTTT. The chain carries TRBV6-2 or TRBV6-3 and TRBJ1-6; no clear D. CDR1 and CDR2 (germline): MNHEY, SVGEGT. The CDR3 totals 11 residues. Between the trimmed V and J ends, which lost 2 bases and 9 bases, there was a span of 2 bases.